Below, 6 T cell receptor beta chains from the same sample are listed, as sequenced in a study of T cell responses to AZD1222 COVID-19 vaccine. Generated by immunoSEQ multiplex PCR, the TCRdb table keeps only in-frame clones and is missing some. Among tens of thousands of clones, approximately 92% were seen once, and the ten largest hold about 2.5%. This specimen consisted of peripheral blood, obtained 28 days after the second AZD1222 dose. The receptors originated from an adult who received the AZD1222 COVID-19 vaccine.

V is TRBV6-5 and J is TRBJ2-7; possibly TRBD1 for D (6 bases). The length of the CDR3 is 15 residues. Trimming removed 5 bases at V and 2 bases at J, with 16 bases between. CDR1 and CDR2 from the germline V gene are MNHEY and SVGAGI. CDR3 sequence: CASSRQQGPAYEQYF. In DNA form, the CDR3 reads TGTGCCAGCAGTCGACAACAGGGCCCGGCCTACGAGCAGTACTTC.

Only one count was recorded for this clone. DNA of the CDR3: TGCGCCAGCAGCTTGGGGGGGTACAATCAGCCCCAGCATTTT. It encodes CASSLGGYNQPQHF. The chain couples TRBV5-1 to TRBJ1-5; a weak D match, TRBD1 (5 bases). Trimming removed 0 bases at V and 3 bases at J, with 7 bases between. The CDR3 is 14 residues long. Looked up from germline, CDR1 is SGHRS and CDR2 is YFSETQ.

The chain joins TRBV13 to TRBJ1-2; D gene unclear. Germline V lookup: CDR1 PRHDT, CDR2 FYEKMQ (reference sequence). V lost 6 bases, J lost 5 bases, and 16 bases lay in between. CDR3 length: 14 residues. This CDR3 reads CASRIMWGGYGYTF. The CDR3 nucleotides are TGTGCCAGCAGAATAATGTGGGGTGGATATGGCTACACCTTC. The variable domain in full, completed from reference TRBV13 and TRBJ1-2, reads AAGVIQSPRHLIKEKRETATLKCYPIPRHDTVYWYQQGPGQDPQFLISFYEKMQSDKGSIPDRFSAQQFSDYHSELNMSSLELGDSALYFCASRIMWGGYGYTFGSGTRLTVV.

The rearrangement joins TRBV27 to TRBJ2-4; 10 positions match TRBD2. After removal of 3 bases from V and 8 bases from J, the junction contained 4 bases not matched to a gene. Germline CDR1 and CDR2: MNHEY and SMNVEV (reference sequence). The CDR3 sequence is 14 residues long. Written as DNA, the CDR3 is TGTGCCAGCAGTTTTAGCGGGAGGACCGACATTCAGTACTTC. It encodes CASSFSGRTDIQYF.

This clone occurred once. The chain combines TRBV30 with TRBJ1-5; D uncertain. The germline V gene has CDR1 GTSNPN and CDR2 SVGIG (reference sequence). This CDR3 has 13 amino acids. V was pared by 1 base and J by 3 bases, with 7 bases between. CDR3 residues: CAWSEGNNQPQHF. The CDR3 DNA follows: TGTGCCTGGAGTGAGGGCAACAATCAGCCCCAGCATTTT. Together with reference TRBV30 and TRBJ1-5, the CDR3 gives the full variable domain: SQTIHQWPATLVQPVGSPLSLECTVEGTSNPNLYWYRQAAGRGLQLLFYSVGIGQISSEVPQNLSASRPQDRQFILSSKKLLLSDSGFYLCAWSEGNNQPQHFGDGTRLSIL.

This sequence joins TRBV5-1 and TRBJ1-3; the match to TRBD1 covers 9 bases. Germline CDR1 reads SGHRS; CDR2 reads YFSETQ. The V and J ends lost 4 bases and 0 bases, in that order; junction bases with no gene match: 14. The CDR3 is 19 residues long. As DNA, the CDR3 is TGCGCCAGCAGCCGGACGACAGGGGGGCGAGACATCTCTGGAAACACCATATATTTT. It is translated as CASSRTTGGRDISGNTIYF.